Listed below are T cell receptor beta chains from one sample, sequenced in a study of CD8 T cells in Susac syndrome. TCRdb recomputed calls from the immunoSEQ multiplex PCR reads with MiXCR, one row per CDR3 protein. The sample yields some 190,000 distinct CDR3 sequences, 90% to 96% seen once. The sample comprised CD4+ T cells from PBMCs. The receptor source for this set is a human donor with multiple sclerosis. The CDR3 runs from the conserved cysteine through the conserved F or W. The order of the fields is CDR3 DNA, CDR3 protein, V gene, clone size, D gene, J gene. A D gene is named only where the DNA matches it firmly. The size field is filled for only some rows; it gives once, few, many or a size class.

TGTGCCAGTAGTGCAGGGCGAGTGGGCGAGCAGTACTTC	CASSAGRVGEQYF	TRBV19	.	.	TRBJ2-7
TGCAGCGTGTCCCCGGGACAGGGTTTCACAGATACGCAGTATTTT	CSVSPGQGFTDTQYF	TRBV29-1	once	TRBD1	TRBJ2-3
TGTGCCATCAGTGAGTCGGTCGTCTTTCAGCAAGGCTATGGCTACACCTTC	CAISESVVFQQGYGYTF	TRBV10-3	.	.	TRBJ1-2
TGTGCCAGCAGGTCTCAGGGATTCGGCACAGATACGCAGTATTTT	CASRSQGFGTDTQYF	TRBV6-2/TRBV6-3	.	.	TRBJ2-3
TGTGCCACCAGCAGAGCCATCTCGAACACTGAAGCTTTCTTT	CATSRAISNTEAFF	TRBV15	.	.	TRBJ1-1
TGCAGCGTCAGACTAGTCCCAGATACGCAGTATTTT	CSVRLVPDTQYF	TRBV29-1	.	.	TRBJ2-3
TGTGCCAGCAGAGGTAACAGGGGTGGCTATGGCTACACCTTC	CASRGNRGGYGYTF	TRBV5-4	.	TRBD1	TRBJ1-2
TGTGCCAGCAGTCGCGGGGGCCTTAGCTCCTACAATGAGCAGTTCTTC	CASSRGGLSSYNEQFF	TRBV13	.	.	TRBJ2-1
TGTGCCAGCAGTTACTCAAACAGCCCCCGCTATGGCTACACCTTC	CASSYSNSPRYGYTF	TRBV6-6	.	.	TRBJ1-2
TGTGCCACCAGCAGAGCGGCAGATACGCAGTATTTT	CATSRAADTQYF	TRBV15	.	.	TRBJ2-3
TGTGCCAGCACGGGAGGGGCCGGAGATACGCAGTATTTT	CASTGGAGDTQYF	TRBV2	.	TRBD2	TRBJ2-3
TGCGCCAGCAGCCAAGACGGGGACAGTAACTATGGCTACACCTTC	CASSQDGDSNYGYTF	TRBV4-3	.	TRBD1	TRBJ1-2
TGTGCCACCCGCAGCCCCGGGTTCGACACAGCGGGGACTGAAGCTTTCTTT	CATRSPGFDTAGTEAFF	TRBV7-9	.	.	TRBJ1-1
TGTGCCACCAGCAGAGTAGGGGCAGATACGCAGTATTTT	CATSRVGADTQYF	TRBV15	.	.	TRBJ2-3
TGTGCCAGCAGAATGGAGGGTGCCCTTAACACAGATACGCAGTATTTT	CASRMEGALNTDTQYF	TRBV12-3/TRBV12-4	.	.	TRBJ2-3
TGCAGTGCAATCAGAGCGGGGAGCTCCTACGAGCAGTACTTC	CSAIRAGSSYEQYF	TRBV20-1	once	TRBD2	TRBJ2-7
TGTGCCAGCAGCTCTTGGGCCCCCCAAGAGACCCAGTACTTC	CASSSWAPQETQYF	TRBV11-3	.	.	TRBJ2-5
TGCAGTGCTAGAACTTCGGGACGAGACTATGGCTACACCTTC	CSARTSGRDYGYTF	TRBV20-1	.	.	TRBJ1-2
TGTGCCACCAGTGATCGACGGAGGGTTAACACCGGGGAGCTGTTTTTT	CATSDRRRVNTGELFF	TRBV24-1	.	.	TRBJ2-2
TGTGCCAGCAGCCAAGCTGGAACCACTGAAGCTTTCTTT	CASSQAGTTEAFF	TRBV3-1	.	.	TRBJ1-1
TGTGCCAGCAGCTTAGATCGCGGGGACAACATTCAGTACTTC	CASSLDRGDNIQYF	TRBV11-3	once	.	TRBJ2-4
TGTGCCACCAGCAGAGATGGACAGGGAGGGTACGAGCAGTACTTC	CATSRDGQGGYEQYF	TRBV15	.	.	TRBJ2-7
TGTGCCAGCAGCGCCCAAGAGAACACTGAAGCTTTCTTT	CASSAQENTEAFF	TRBV7-9	.	.	TRBJ1-1
TGCAGTGCTAGAGGCGGGGCCGACTATAATTCACCCCTCCACTTT	CSARGGADYNSPLHF	TRBV20-1	.	.	TRBJ1-6
TGCGCCAGCAGCTCTACAGGGCACACCGGGGAGCTGTTTTTT	CASSSTGHTGELFF	TRBV5-1	.	.	TRBJ2-2
TGTGCCAGCAGCGTAGGTCTCGCCGGTTGGGGCTACACCTTC	CASSVGLAGWGYTF	TRBV9	.	.	TRBJ1-2
TGTGCCAGCAGCTTAGCGCGGGCAGGGGGTAGTGGCTACACCTTC	CASSLARAGGSGYTF	TRBV7-8	.	TRBD1	TRBJ1-2
TGCGCCAGCAGCCGCGGAGGGGGCAATCAGCCCCAGCATTTT	CASSRGGGNQPQHF	TRBV4-1	.	.	TRBJ1-5
TGCAGTCTCACTAGCGGGGGGAACCAAGAGACCCAGTACTTC	CSLTSGGNQETQYF	TRBV20-1	.	TRBD2	TRBJ2-5
TGTGCCAGCAGCTTAGGGGACAGGGGTAGCACAGATACGCAGTATTTT	CASSLGDRGSTDTQYF	TRBV11-3	.	TRBD1	TRBJ2-3
TGTGCCAGCACTACTACTACCCTTTACAATGAGCAGTTCTTC	CASTTTTLYNEQFF	TRBV3-1	.	.	TRBJ2-1
TGTGCCAGCAGCCCGGGAGACTTGCCCCAGCATTTT	CASSPGDLPQHF	TRBV7-9	.	.	TRBJ1-5
TGTGCCAGCAGCCCCGGAGGGGGACGGAGATTGGATGAGCAGTTCTTC	CASSPGGGRRLDEQFF	TRBV5-4	.	.	TRBJ2-1
TGTGCCAGCAGTTTGTCTAATACCAATTCACCCCTCCACTTT	CASSLSNTNSPLHF	TRBV12-3/TRBV12-4	.	.	TRBJ1-6
TGCAGTGCCCAAGGACAGGGCCGGGGTGGCTACACCTTC	CSAQGQGRGGYTF	TRBV20-1	.	TRBD1	TRBJ1-2
TGTGCCAGCACCGGGACAGGGTACACCGGGGAGCTGTTTTTT	CASTGTGYTGELFF	TRBV28	.	TRBD1	TRBJ2-2
TGTGCCAGCAGGGGAACAGGGGCGGGAGAGACCCAGTACTTC	CASRGTGAGETQYF	TRBV3-1	.	TRBD1	TRBJ2-5
TGTGCCAGCAGTCAAGCCGCGGGGGGGTACGAGCAGTACTTC	CASSQAAGGYEQYF	TRBV7-9	.	TRBD2	TRBJ2-7
TGTGCCTGGAGTAGGGGCGCCCAGAACACTGAAGCTTTCTTT	CAWSRGAQNTEAFF	TRBV30	.	.	TRBJ1-1
TGTGCCAGCAGCCTTCAGGGGGGGAATGAGCAGTTCTTC	CASSLQGGNEQFF	TRBV7-6	few	.	TRBJ2-1
TGTGCCTGGACGAGGGGAAGGATAACCCCGAACACCGGGGAGCTGTTTTTT	CAWTRGRITPNTGELFF	TRBV30	.	.	TRBJ2-2
TGCAGTGCCCCGGACAGAGCTAACTATGGCTACACCTTC	CSAPDRANYGYTF	TRBV20-1	.	.	TRBJ1-2
TGTGCCAGCAGCCAGGCGGGACAGGGAGACACTGAAGCTTTCTTT	CASSQAGQGDTEAFF	TRBV4-2	once	TRBD1	TRBJ1-1
TGCGCCAGCAGCACCGGACAGGGTCATACCGAGCAGTACTTC	CASSTGQGHTEQYF	TRBV5-1	.	TRBD1	TRBJ2-7
TGCAGCGCCTGCCTGGCATGCAACACTGAAGCTTTCTTT	CSACLACNTEAFF	TRBV29-1	.	.	TRBJ1-1
TGTGCCTTGGGTCGGCAGGGCCCAGATACGCAGTATTTT	CALGRQGPDTQYF	TRBV30	.	.	TRBJ2-3
TGTGCCAGCAGTTCCCGGACAGGGAAGTACGAGCAGTACTTC	CASSSRTGKYEQYF	TRBV28	.	TRBD1	TRBJ2-7
TGTGCCAGCAGAGAACGGGGGAACACTGAAGCTTTCTTT	CASRERGNTEAFF	TRBV6-6	.	.	TRBJ1-1
TGTGCTAGTGGTTTGGTAACCAGCAATGAGCAGTTCTTC	CASGLVTSNEQFF	TRBV12-5	.	.	TRBJ2-1
TGTGCCAGCAGTTACTCGACCGTGGGGCCCCTGAACACTGAAGCTTTCTTT	CASSYSTVGPLNTEAFF	TRBV6-5	.	.	TRBJ1-1
TGTGCCAGCACCACGATCGGGACTAGCACAGATACGCAGTATTTT	CASTTIGTSTDTQYF	TRBV28	.	.	TRBJ2-3
TGTGCCAGCAGCCAAAGGGGCTATGGCTACACCTTC	CASSQRGYGYTF	TRBV3-1	few	.	TRBJ1-2
TGCAGTGCAAGTCTTCCCGGGGCCTACGAGCAGTACTTC	CSASLPGAYEQYF	TRBV20-1	.	.	TRBJ2-7